These 15 T cell receptor beta chains were sequenced from one sample in a study of regulatory T cells in long-lasting Graves disease. Time point reported: newly diagnosed GD, antithyroid drugs for less than 3 months. PBMC RNA was the source of the TCR library. Library construction for TCR beta used iRepertoire HTBI primers and Arm-PCR of CDR3 regions. MiXCR was run by TCRdb on the multiplex PCR reads, yielding one entry per CDR3 protein. The data contain about 400,000 distinct CDR3 sequences, about a sixth of them seen just once; the ten biggest clones take up around a fifth. Source: peripheral blood mononuclear cells (PBMCs), taken at new diagnosis, from a patient treated with antithyroid drugs. These receptors all stem from a female donor with Graves disease.

The chain uses TRBV7-6 and TRBJ1-6; D uncertain. Germline loops: CDR1 SGHVS, CDR2 FNYEAQ. This CDR3 has 18 amino acids. Trimming took off 3 bases at V and 5 bases at J, with 20 bases between the two ends. In DNA, the CDR3 is TGTGCCAGCAGCTTGGATCCTTTCGGCGGTGGTAATAATTCACCCCTCCACTTT. It is translated as CASSLDPFGGGNNSPLHF.

This clonotype was found many times. This chain connects TRBV3-1 to TRBJ1-1; perhaps TRBD1 as D (6 bases). The CDR3 loop spans 12 amino acids. The V gene lost 7 bases and the J gene lost 1 base, with 7 bases spanning the gap. CDR1 LGHDT and CDR2 YNNKEL come from the germline V gene (reference sequence). This CDR3 is CASKGGNTEAFF. CDR3 DNA sequence: TGTGCCAGCAAGGGGGGGAACACTGAAGCTTTCTTT.

Many counts were recorded for this clonotype. This chain links TRBV7-9 with TRBJ2-1; D not resolved. Trimming left V 0 bases short and J 8 bases short, with 5 bases between. Germline V CDR1 and CDR2: SEHNR, FQNEAQ (reference sequence). The CDR3 is 12 residues long. The CDR3 bases are TGTGCCAGCAGCTTAGCACTTCATGAGCAGTTCTTC. Translation gives CASSLALHEQFF.

This clonotype was observed at least ten times. The rearrangement links TRBV11-2 to TRBJ1-3; TRBD1 might be the D (6 bases). V was clipped by 5 bases and J by 0 bases, with 14 bases between them. Per the germline V gene, CDR1 is SGHAT and CDR2 is FQNNGV. The CDR3 totals 16 residues. The chain's CDR3 is CASSLPGVRSGNTIYF. CDR3 nucleotides: TGTGCCAGCAGCCTTCCAGGGGTCCGCTCTGGAAACACCATATATTTT.

Regarding this clonotype: This sequence may be a read error, since a much larger clone differs from it by one base. The rearrangement links TRBV2 to TRBJ1-5; D call uncertain. CDR1 is SNHLY, CDR2 FYNNEI, per germline. CDR3 length: 12 amino acids. The CDR3 DNA reads TGTGCCAGCAGTGAGGAAAATCAGCCCCGGCATTTT. It specifies CASSEENQPRHF.

The chain carries TRBV6-2 or TRBV6-3 and TRBJ1-5, with TRBD1 identical over 8 bases. Germline V CDR1 and CDR2: MNHEY, SVGEGT. Unmatched junction bases numbered 6, after V lost 7 bases and J lost 7 bases. The CDR3 is 13 amino acids. This CDR3 is CASTQDRDQPQHF. In nucleotides, the CDR3 is TGTGCCAGCACTCAGGACAGGGACCAGCCCCAGCATTTT.

This clonotype was counted many times. This chain connects TRBV7-9 to TRBJ1-6, with 9 bases lining up with TRBD1. The germline CDR1 and CDR2 sequences are SEHNR and FQNEAQ (reference sequence). After removal of 6 bases from V and 7 bases from J, the junction contained 1 base not matched to a gene. The CDR3 has 13 amino acids. DNA of the CDR3: TGTGCCAGCAGGGGACAGGGCAATTCACCCCTCCACTTT. Translated: CASRGQGNSPLHF.

V gene TRBV19 combines with J gene TRBJ2-6, with 9 nucleotides matching TRBD2. Per the germline V gene, CDR1 is LNHDA and CDR2 is SQIVND (reference sequence). CDR3 size: 16 residues. V shed 2 bases and J 1 base; nucleotides not matched to a gene: 0. In DNA, the CDR3 is TGTGCCAGTAGTATAAGCGGGGGGTCTGGGGCCAACGTCCTGACTTTC. This translates into CASSISGGSGANVLTF. The entire variable domain, with the rest obtained from reference TRBV19 and TRBJ2-6, is as follows: DGGITQSPKYLFRKEGQNVTLSCEQNLNHDAMYWYRQDPGQGLRLIYYSQIVNDFQKGDIAEGYSVSREKKESFPLTVTSAQKNPTAFYLCASSISGGSGANVLTFGAGSRLTVL.

This clonotype was found a few times. The chain links TRBV7-7 to TRBJ2-6, with D perhaps matching TRBD2 (6 bases). The V gene's germline CDR1 is SSHAT and CDR2 FNYEAQ (reference sequence). The CDR3 loop spans 15 amino acids. For the CDR3, the DNA is TGTGCTAGCGGCCCAAGCAACGGTGGGGCCAACGTCCTGACTTTC. Translating it yields CASGPSNGGANVLTF. The complete variable domain, with remaining parts taken from reference TRBV7-7 and TRBJ2-6, reads GAGVSQSPRYKVTKRGQDVTLRCDPISSHATLYWYQQALGQGPEFLTYFNYEAQPDKSGLPSDRFSAERPEGSISTLTIQRTEQRDSAMYRCASGPSNGGANVLTFGAGSRLTVL.

This clonotype appeared many times. The chain carries TRBV20-1 and TRBJ2-1; D gene unclear. V was clipped by 6 bases and J by 4 bases, with 13 bases between them. Germline V lookup: CDR1 DFQATT, CDR2 SNEGSKA (reference sequence). The CDR3 is 13 amino acids. In DNA form, the CDR3 reads TGCAGTGCCTCGGGCGTAGGGTACAATGAGCAGTTCTTC. Protein sequence: CSASGVGYNEQFF.

This clonotype was picked up many times. The chain links TRBV20-1 to TRBJ2-1; D gene ambiguous. There are 11 residues in the CDR3. Germline CDR1 reads DFQATT; CDR2 reads SNEGSKA (reference sequence). Deletions cut 0 bases from V and 12 bases from J, with 9 bases between. CDR3 sequence reads: CSARDQLGQFF. CDR3 in DNA: TGCAGTGCTAGAGATCAGCTGGGGCAGTTCTTC.

This clonotype was observed a single time. A read error may explain this, as a much larger clone is one base away. The gene calls are TRBV7-3 and TRBJ2-1; D perhaps matches TRBD1 (6 bases). CDR1 is SGHTA, CDR2 FQGTGA, per germline. The CDR3 spans 14 residues. The CDR3 bases are TGTGTCAGCAGCGACGCCGACAGGCTTGGTGAGCAGTTCTTC. This gives the protein CVSSDADRLGEQFF.

This clonotype was seen at least ten times. The J gene is TRBJ1-1, the V gene TRBV30; D gene uncertain. The CDR3 spans 13 residues. The germline gives CDR1 GTSNPN, CDR2 SVGIG (reference sequence). With 1 base removed from V and 1 base from J, the gap between germline ends came to 7 bases. CDR3 sequence (DNA): TGTGCCTGGAGTGACAACAAGAACACTGAAGCTTTCTTT. Amino acid sequence: CAWSDNKNTEAFF.

This clonotype appeared a few times. V and J are TRBV12-3 or TRBV12-4 and TRBJ2-4; 11 nucleotides align to TRBD2. Trimming took 5 bases from V and 13 from J; bases not matched to a gene: 16. The length of the CDR3 is 16 residues. The CDR3 bases are TGTGCCAGCAGTGCCCGACTAGCGGGAAACTACAATGAGCAGTACTTC. Amino acids: CASSARLAGNYNEQYF.

The V gene is TRBV7-2, the J gene TRBJ2-1, with D maybe TRBD1 (5 bases). CDR3 size: 15 residues. CDR1 and CDR2 from the germline V gene are SGHTA and FQGNSA. V was clipped by 5 bases and J by 4 bases, with 15 bases between them. The CDR3, as DNA: TGTGCCAGCAGCCGAAATCTAGGACAATACAATGAGCAGTTCTTC. This sequence encodes CASSRNLGQYNEQFF.